Listed below are T cell receptor beta chains from one sample, sequenced in a study of cytomegalovirus exposure and HLA in healthy donors. The repertoire was sequenced with immunoSEQ multiplex PCR; TCRdb's copy has only in-frame clones and lacks some. The top ten hold 6% to 8% of the sample, which has over 150,000 clones, over 70% seen once. The sequenced sample was PBMCs. The receptors come from a male donor in good health and CMV-seropositive. The CDR3 runs from the conserved cysteine through the conserved F or W. Each record gives: D gene, V gene, J gene, clone size, CDR3 DNA, CDR3 protein. D genes are given only for firm matches. Rows give clone size only sometimes, using once, few, many, or a class for an expanded clone.

D gene: TRBD1
V gene: TRBV29-1
J gene: TRBJ2-1
clone size: .
CDR3 DNA: TGCAGCGACCGCCGGACAGGGGTCAATGAGCAGTTCTTC
CDR3 protein: CSDRRTGVNEQFF

D gene: TRBD1
V gene: TRBV4-3
J gene: TRBJ1-2
clone size: .
CDR3 DNA: TGCGCCAGCAGCCGCAGACAGGGAGCCTCGACAGGCTATGGCTACACCTTC
CDR3 protein: CASSRRQGASTGYGYTF

D gene: TRBD2
V gene: TRBV7-6
J gene: TRBJ2-3
clone size: .
CDR3 DNA: TGTGCCAGCAGTATCCGGGAGGCCCCAGATACGCAGTATTTT
CDR3 protein: CASSIREAPDTQYF

D gene: .
V gene: TRBV6-6
J gene: TRBJ2-5
clone size: .
CDR3 DNA: TGTGCCAGCAGTTACTCTACTGACAAGTACTTC
CDR3 protein: CASSYSTDKYF

D gene: .
V gene: TRBV19
J gene: TRBJ1-1
clone size: .
CDR3 DNA: TGTGCCAGTAGCAATGGGAGGGGGAGGAACACTGAAGCTTTCTTT
CDR3 protein: CASSNGRGRNTEAFF

D gene: TRBD1
V gene: TRBV6-1
J gene: TRBJ1-4
clone size: few
CDR3 DNA: TGTGCCAGCAGTGATAGACCGGGACAGCCTAATGAAAAACTGTTTTTT
CDR3 protein: CASSDRPGQPNEKLFF

D gene: .
V gene: TRBV18
J gene: TRBJ2-7
clone size: .
CDR3 DNA: TGTGCCAGCTCACCACGGAGGGACGACGAGCAGTACTTC
CDR3 protein: CASSPRRDDEQYF

D gene: .
V gene: TRBV19
J gene: TRBJ1-1
clone size: .
CDR3 DNA: TGTGCCAGTGGGAGTTTTACGAACACTGAAGCTTTCTTT
CDR3 protein: CASGSFTNTEAFF

D gene: TRBD2
V gene: TRBV6-5
J gene: TRBJ2-5
clone size: .
CDR3 DNA: TGTGCCAGCAGTTACAGCAGCGGGGGGGCATCAGAGACCCAGTACTTC
CDR3 protein: CASSYSSGGASETQYF

D gene: .
V gene: TRBV5-1
J gene: TRBJ2-3
clone size: .
CDR3 DNA: TGCGCCAGCAGCCCCCGGACTAGCACAGATACGCAGTATTTT
CDR3 protein: CASSPRTSTDTQYF

D gene: .
V gene: TRBV30
J gene: TRBJ2-5
clone size: .
CDR3 DNA: TGTGCCTGGAGTCTAGACAGGCGTTTGGCAGAGACCCAGTACTTC
CDR3 protein: CAWSLDRRLAETQYF

D gene: .
V gene: TRBV2
J gene: TRBJ2-7
clone size: .
CDR3 DNA: TGTGCCAGCAGTGAAGGGAGCGGCCACTACGAGCAGTACTTC
CDR3 protein: CASSEGSGHYEQYF

D gene: .
V gene: TRBV11-2
J gene: TRBJ2-2
clone size: once
CDR3 DNA: TGTGCCAGCAGGGGGGCCCAGCCCCCGAACACCGGGGAGCTGTTTTTT
CDR3 protein: CASRGAQPPNTGELFF

D gene: .
V gene: TRBV4-3
J gene: TRBJ2-7
clone size: .
CDR3 DNA: TGCGCCAGCAGCCAAGATTTCTTCGGGTACGCCTACGAGCAGTACTTC
CDR3 protein: CASSQDFFGYAYEQYF

D gene: .
V gene: TRBV2
J gene: TRBJ1-1
clone size: few
CDR3 DNA: TGTGCCAGTTCAGGCGCCCCTGAAGCTTTCTTT
CDR3 protein: CASSGAPEAFF

D gene: .
V gene: TRBV18
J gene: TRBJ1-4
clone size: once
CDR3 DNA: TGTGCCAGCACCGGGGGATCGAATGAAAAACTGTTTTTT
CDR3 protein: CASTGGSNEKLFF

D gene: TRBD1
V gene: TRBV7-9
J gene: TRBJ1-5
clone size: .
CDR3 DNA: TGTGCCAGCAGCTTAACAGGGGGCAATCAGCCCCAGCATTTT
CDR3 protein: CASSLTGGNQPQHF

D gene: TRBD1
V gene: TRBV2
J gene: TRBJ2-2
clone size: .
CDR3 DNA: TGTGCCAGCAGAGGGACAGGGGGGGCCGGGGAGCTGTTTTTT
CDR3 protein: CASRGTGGAGELFF

D gene: .
V gene: TRBV11-2
J gene: TRBJ1-2
clone size: few
CDR3 DNA: TGTGCCAGCAGCTTATATCCCCCGGGGGAGGCTAACTATGGCTACACCTTC
CDR3 protein: CASSLYPPGEANYGYTF

D gene: .
V gene: TRBV6-6
J gene: TRBJ2-7
clone size: .
CDR3 DNA: TGTGCCAGCAGTTACTCGACCGCGCGGGACTCCTACGAGCAGTACTTC
CDR3 protein: CASSYSTARDSYEQYF

D gene: TRBD1
V gene: TRBV5-5
J gene: TRBJ1-1
clone size: few
CDR3 DNA: TGTGCCAGCAGCTTGCACGGACAGGGGGCCGTAGAAGCTGAAGCTTTCTTT
CDR3 protein: CASSLHGQGAVEAEAFF

D gene: TRBD2
V gene: TRBV7-2
J gene: TRBJ2-1
clone size: .
CDR3 DNA: TGTGCCAGCAGCTTAGAAAGCGGGGGGGCCCGGGAGCAGTTCTTC
CDR3 protein: CASSLESGGAREQFF

D gene: TRBD1
V gene: TRBV5-1
J gene: TRBJ1-2
clone size: .
CDR3 DNA: TGCGCCAGCAGCTTCTCCGGGACAGGGGACTATGGCTACACCTTC
CDR3 protein: CASSFSGTGDYGYTF

D gene: TRBD1
V gene: TRBV13
J gene: TRBJ2-7
clone size: .
CDR3 DNA: TGTGCCAGCAGCTTATTATCGCCGGGACAGGGGTCCTACGAGCAGTACTTC
CDR3 protein: CASSLLSPGQGSYEQYF